Following are 10 T cell receptor beta chains from one sample sequenced in a study of T cell repertoires in aging, cancer and after chemotherapy (dated by TCRdb to between 2018 and 2021). TCR beta rearrangements were amplified from genomic DNA isolated from peripheral blood, not from sorted cells or RNA. TCRdb names Illumina MiSeq as the instrument used. Multiplex touch-down PCR with a mixed TRB-A/B primer pool was used to amplify rearranged TRB sequences covering the V, D and J segments. TCRdb took the public reads, trimmed them with fastp at Q25, ran MiXCR for clone calling and kept in-frame beta chains. A single entry per CDR3 protein holds the most common genes and DNA from its merged rows. The sample records 9,500 to 13,000 distinct CDR3 sequences, under 30% of which are singletons. The top ten clonotypes cover 1.3% of the sample. The source material was blood. The receptor source for this set is a human donor in good health.

The chain joins TRBV19 to TRBJ2-6; TRBD1 might be the D (6 bases). The CDR3 has 18 amino acids. V was pared by 8 bases and J by 0 bases, with 20 bases between. Germline lookup yields CDR1 LNHDA and CDR2 SQIVND (reference sequence). In DNA, the CDR3 is TGTGCCAGTCGGTCCCCCTTAGGGGGATTCTCTGGGGCCAACGTCCTGACTTTC. It is translated as CASRSPLGGFSGANVLTF.

By frequency in the sample, this clonotype is medium-sized. The J gene is TRBJ2-7, the V gene TRBV6-5; perhaps D is TRBD1 or TRBD2 (6 bases each). There are 16 residues in the CDR3. Trimming cost V 5 bases and J 4 bases, with 21 bases left between them. Germline V gene data show CDR1 as MNHEY and CDR2 as SVGAGI. The CDR3 nucleotides are TGTGCCAGCAGTCGCTTGACGGAGGGGGATGGATACGAGCAGTACTTC. Its protein product is CASSRLTEGDGYEQYF.

This clonotype was seen a handful of times. V is TRBV30 and J is TRBJ1-3; tentative D call: TRBD1 (5 bases). V gave up 5 bases and J gave up 1 base, with 15 bases separating them. CDR1 is GTSNPN, CDR2 SVGIG, per germline (reference sequence). This CDR3 is built from 15 residues. CDR3 loop: CAWALDSSSGNTIYF. The DNA of the CDR3 is TGTGCCTGGGCTCTCGACAGTTCGTCTGGAAACACCATATATTTT.

The gene calls are TRBV11-2 and TRBJ2-7; TRBD1 aligns across 7 bases. Germline trimming cut 5 bases from V and 0 bases from J; bases unmatched to any gene: 7. This CDR3 is built from 15 residues. Germline CDR1 SGHAT, CDR2 FQNNGV. The CDR3 DNA sequence: TGTGCCAGCAGCCGACAGGGTCAGAGCTCCTACGAGCAGTACTTC. Amino acid sequence: CASSRQGQSSYEQYF.

V gene TRBV20-1 combines with J gene TRBJ2-7; a weak D match, TRBD2 (5 bases). The V and J ends lost 0 bases and 2 bases respectively, with 17 bases between them. CDR3 length: 16 amino acids. Germline V lookup: CDR1 DFQATT, CDR2 SNEGSKA (reference sequence). The CDR3 is CSARELRTGYPYEQYF. CDR3 DNA: TGCAGTGCTAGAGAGCTCCGGACTGGGTACCCCTACGAGCAGTACTTC.

This clonotype counts as medium-sized. At one boundary the junction diverges from the germline segment, which might be a read error. This CDR3 is CSVELPSSEQYF. Here the CDR3 DNA reads TGCAGCGTTGAGTTACCCTCCTCCGAGCAGTACTTC. The rearrangement uses TRBV29-1 and TRBJ2-7; no clear D gene. The germline gives CDR1 SQVTM, CDR2 ANQGSEA. This CDR3 region has 12 residues.

In its sample, this clonotype ranks as medium-sized. Written as DNA, the CDR3 is TGTGCCAGCAGTTTGACAGAATTGAACACTGAAGCTTTCTTT. This sequence encodes CASSLTELNTEAFF. V usage is TRBV27 and J usage is TRBJ1-1; D is possibly TRBD1 (5 bases). Trimming took 3 bases from V and 0 from J, leaving 8 bases between them. Germline CDR1 reads MNHEY; CDR2 reads SMNVEV (reference sequence). The CDR3 is 14 amino acids.

The rearrangement links TRBV13 to TRBJ2-5; 9 nucleotides line up with TRBD1. The CDR3 length is 14 residues. Germline-derived CDR1 and CDR2 are PRHDT and FYEKMQ (reference sequence). V shed 6 bases and J 6 bases; nucleotides not matched to a gene: 8. The DNA for the CDR3 is TGTGCCAGCAGTATTACAGGGGGCCGGCAGACCCAGTACTTC. As protein: CASSITGGRQTQYF.

This clonotype has just a few counts. CDR3 DNA: TGTGCCACCAGGGGGGACTCCTACGAGCAGTACTTC. Residues: CATRGDSYEQYF. The chain carries TRBV15 and TRBJ2-7, with D possibly called TRBD1 or TRBD2 (5 bases each). CDR3 length: 12 residues. The germline V and J ends were trimmed by 6 bases and 0 bases, with 6 bases remaining between them. The germline V gene has CDR1 LNHNV and CDR2 YYDKDF (reference sequence).

J is TRBJ1-6 and V is TRBV23-1, with 8 bases fitting TRBD1. TRBV23-1 falls under the ORF class, with uncertain function. The CDR3 has 15 amino acids. V lost 4 bases to trimming and J lost 4 bases; unmatched junction nucleotides: 3. CDR3 residues: CASSRGTGYNSPLHF. CDR3 bases: TGCGCCAGCAGTCGTGGGACAGGTTATAATTCACCCCTCCACTTT.